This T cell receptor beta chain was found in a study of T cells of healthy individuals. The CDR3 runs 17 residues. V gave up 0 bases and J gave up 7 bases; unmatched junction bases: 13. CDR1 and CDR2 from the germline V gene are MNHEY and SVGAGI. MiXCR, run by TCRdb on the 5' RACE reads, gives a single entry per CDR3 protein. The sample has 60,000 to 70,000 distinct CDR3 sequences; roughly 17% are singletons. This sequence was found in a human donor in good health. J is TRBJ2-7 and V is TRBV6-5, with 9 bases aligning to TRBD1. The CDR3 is CASSYSVPRDRVGEQYF. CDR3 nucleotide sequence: TGTGCCAGCAGTTACTCGGTCCCACGGGACAGGGTAGGGGAGCAGTACTTC.